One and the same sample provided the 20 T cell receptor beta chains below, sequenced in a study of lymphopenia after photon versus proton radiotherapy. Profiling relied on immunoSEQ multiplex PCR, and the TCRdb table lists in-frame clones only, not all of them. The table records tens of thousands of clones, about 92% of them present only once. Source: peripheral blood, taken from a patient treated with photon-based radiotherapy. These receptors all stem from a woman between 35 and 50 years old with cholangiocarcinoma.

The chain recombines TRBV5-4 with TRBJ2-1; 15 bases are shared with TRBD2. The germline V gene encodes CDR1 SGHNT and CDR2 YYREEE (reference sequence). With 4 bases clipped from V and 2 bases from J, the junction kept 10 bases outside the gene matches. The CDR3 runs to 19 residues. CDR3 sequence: CASSQGLAGGPGAYNEQFF. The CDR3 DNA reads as TGTGCCAGCAGCCAGGGACTAGCGGGAGGCCCTGGGGCCTACAATGAGCAGTTCTTC.

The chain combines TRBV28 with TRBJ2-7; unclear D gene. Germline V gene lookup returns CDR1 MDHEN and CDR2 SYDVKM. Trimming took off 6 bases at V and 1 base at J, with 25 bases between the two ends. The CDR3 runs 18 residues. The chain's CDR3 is CASRKPGQLVPRSYEQYF. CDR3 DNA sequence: TGTGCCAGCAGGAAACCGGGCCAGCTCGTCCCTCGGTCCTACGAGCAGTACTTC.

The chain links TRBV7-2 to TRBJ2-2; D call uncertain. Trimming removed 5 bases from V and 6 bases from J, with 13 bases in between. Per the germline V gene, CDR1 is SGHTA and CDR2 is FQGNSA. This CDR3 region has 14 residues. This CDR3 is CASSPAARSGELFF. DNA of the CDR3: TGTGCCAGCAGCCCTGCGGCCAGGTCCGGGGAGCTGTTTTTT.

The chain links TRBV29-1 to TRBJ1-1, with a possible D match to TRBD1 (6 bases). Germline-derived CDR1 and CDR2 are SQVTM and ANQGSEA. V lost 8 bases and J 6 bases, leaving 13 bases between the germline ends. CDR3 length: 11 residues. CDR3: CSTYRDSEAFF. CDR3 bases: TGCAGCACTTACAGGGACTCTGAAGCTTTCTTT. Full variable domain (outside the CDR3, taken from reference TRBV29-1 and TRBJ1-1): SAVISQKPSRDICQRGTSLTIQCQVDSQVTMMFWYRQQPGQSLTLIATANQGSEATYESGFVIDKFPISRPNLTFSTLTVSNMSPEDSSIYLCSTYRDSEAFFGQGTRLTVV.

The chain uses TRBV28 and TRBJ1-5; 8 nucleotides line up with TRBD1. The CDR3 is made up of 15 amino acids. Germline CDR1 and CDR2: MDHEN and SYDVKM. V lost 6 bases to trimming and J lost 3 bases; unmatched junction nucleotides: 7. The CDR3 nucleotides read TGTGCCAGCAGCCTGGACAGGGTCGACAATCAGCCCCAGCATTTT. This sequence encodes CASSLDRVDNQPQHF. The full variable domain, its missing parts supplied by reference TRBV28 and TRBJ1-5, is DVKVTQSSRYLVKRTGEKVFLECVQDMDHENMFWYRQDPGLGLRLIYFSYDVKMKEKGDIPEGYSVSREKKERFSLILESASTNQTSMYLCASSLDRVDNQPQHFGDGTRLSIL.

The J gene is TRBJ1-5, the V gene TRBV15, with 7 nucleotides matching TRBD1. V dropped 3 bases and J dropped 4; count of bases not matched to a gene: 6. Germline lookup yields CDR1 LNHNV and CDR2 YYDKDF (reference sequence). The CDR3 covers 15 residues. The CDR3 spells CATSSHDRDNQPQHF. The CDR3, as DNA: TGTGCCACCAGCAGTCATGACAGGGATAATCAGCCCCAGCATTTT.

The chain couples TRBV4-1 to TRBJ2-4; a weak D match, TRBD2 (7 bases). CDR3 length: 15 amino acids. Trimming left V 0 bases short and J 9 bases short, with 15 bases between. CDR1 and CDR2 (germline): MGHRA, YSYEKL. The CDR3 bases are TGCGCCAGCAGCCAAGATGGGGGGGCCGGGGGCATTCAGTACTTC. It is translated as CASSQDGGAGGIQYF.

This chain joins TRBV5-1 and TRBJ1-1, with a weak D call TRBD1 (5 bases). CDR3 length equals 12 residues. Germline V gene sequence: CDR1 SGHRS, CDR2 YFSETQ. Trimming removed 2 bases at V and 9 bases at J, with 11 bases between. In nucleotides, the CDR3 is TGCGCCAGCAGCTTCTCGACGGACAAAGCTTTCTTT. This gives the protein CASSFSTDKAFF.

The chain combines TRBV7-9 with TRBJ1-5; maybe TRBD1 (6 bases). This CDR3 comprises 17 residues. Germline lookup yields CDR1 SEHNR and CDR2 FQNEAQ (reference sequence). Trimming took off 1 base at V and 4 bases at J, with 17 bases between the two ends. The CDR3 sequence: CASSLDGVRDKNQPQHF. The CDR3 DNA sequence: TGTGCCAGCAGCTTAGATGGCGTCCGGGACAAGAATCAGCCCCAGCATTTT.

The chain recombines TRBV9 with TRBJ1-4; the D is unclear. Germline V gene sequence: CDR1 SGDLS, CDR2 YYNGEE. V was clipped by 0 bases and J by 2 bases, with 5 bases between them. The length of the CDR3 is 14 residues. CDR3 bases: TGTGCCAGCAGCGTAGGTAGCACTAATGAAAAACTGTTTTTT. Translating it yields CASSVGSTNEKLFF.

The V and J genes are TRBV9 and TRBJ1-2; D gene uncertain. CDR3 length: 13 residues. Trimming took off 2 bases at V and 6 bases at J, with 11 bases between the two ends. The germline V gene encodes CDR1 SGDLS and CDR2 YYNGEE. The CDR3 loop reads CASSVRQVNGYTF. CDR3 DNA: TGTGCCAGCAGCGTTCGCCAGGTGAATGGCTACACCTTC.

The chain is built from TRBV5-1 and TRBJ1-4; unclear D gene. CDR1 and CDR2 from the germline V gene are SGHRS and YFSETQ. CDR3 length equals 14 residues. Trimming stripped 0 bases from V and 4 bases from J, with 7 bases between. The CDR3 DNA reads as TGCGCCAGCAGCTTGGATTCGAGTAATGAAAAACTGTTTTTT. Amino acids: CASSLDSSNEKLFF.

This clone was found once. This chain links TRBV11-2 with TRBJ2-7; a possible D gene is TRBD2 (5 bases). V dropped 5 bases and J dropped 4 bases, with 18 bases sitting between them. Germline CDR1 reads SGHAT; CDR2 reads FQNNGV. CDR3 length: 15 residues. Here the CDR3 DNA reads TGTGCCAGCAGCCGGGAATTAGCGACTCAATACGAGCAGTACTTC. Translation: CASSRELATQYEQYF.

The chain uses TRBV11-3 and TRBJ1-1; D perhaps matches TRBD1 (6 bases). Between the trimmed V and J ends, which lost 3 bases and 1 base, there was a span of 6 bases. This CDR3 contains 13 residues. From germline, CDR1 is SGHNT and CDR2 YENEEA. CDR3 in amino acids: CASSLGQNTEAFF. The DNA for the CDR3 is TGTGCCAGCAGCTTGGGACAGAACACTGAAGCTTTCTTT.

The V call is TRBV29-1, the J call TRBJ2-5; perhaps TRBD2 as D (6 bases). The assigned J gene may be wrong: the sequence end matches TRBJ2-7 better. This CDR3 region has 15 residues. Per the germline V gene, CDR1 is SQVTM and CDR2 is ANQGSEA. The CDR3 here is CSVEAGAGTSYEQYF. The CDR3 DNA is TGCAGCGTTGAGGCAGGCGCGGGAACCTCCTACGAGCAGTACTTC.

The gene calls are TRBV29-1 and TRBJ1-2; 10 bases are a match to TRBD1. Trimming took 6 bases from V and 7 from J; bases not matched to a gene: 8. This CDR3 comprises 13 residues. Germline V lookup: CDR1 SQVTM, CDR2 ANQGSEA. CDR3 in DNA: TGCAGCGTACGACAGGGGGCGCGGAGTGGCTACACCTTC. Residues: CSVRQGARSGYTF.

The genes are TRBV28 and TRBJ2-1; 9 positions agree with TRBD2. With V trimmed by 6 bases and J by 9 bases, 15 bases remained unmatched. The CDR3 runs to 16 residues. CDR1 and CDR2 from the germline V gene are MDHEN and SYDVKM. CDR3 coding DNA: TGTGCCAGCAGCCCCTCGCCCGGGACTAGCAGGGGTGAGCAGTTCTTC. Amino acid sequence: CASSPSPGTSRGEQFF.

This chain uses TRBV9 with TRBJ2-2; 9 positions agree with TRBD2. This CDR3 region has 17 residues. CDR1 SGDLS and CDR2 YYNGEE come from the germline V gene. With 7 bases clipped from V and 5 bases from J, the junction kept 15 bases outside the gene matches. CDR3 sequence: CASHPRDASGITGELFF. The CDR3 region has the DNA TGTGCCAGCCATCCCAGGGACGCTAGCGGGATAACCGGGGAGCTGTTTTTT. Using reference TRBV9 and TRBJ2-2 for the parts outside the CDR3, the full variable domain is DSGVTQTPKHLITATGQRVTLRCSPRSGDLSVYWYQQSLDQGLQFLIQYYNGEERAKGNILERFSAQQFPDLHSELNLSSLELGDSALYFCASHPRDASGITGELFFGEGSRLTVL.

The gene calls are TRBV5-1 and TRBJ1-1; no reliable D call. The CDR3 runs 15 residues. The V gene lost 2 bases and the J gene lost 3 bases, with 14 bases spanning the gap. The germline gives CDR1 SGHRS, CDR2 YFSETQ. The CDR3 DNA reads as TGCGCCAGCAGCTTCACCCCCACCCAAGACACTGAAGCTTTCTTT. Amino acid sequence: CASSFTPTQDTEAFF. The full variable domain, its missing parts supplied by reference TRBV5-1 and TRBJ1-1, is KAGVTQTPRYLIKTRGQQVTLSCSPISGHRSVSWYQQTPGQGLQFLFEYFSETQRNKGNFPGRFSGRQFSNSRSEMNVSTLELGDSALYLCASSFTPTQDTEAFFGQGTRLTVV.

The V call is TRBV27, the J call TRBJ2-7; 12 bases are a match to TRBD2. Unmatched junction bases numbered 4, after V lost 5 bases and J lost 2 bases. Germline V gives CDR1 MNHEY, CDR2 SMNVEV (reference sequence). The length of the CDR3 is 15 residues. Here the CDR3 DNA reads TGTGCCAGCAGTCTGACTAGCGGGAGCCCCTACGAGCAGTACTTC. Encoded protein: CASSLTSGSPYEQYF.